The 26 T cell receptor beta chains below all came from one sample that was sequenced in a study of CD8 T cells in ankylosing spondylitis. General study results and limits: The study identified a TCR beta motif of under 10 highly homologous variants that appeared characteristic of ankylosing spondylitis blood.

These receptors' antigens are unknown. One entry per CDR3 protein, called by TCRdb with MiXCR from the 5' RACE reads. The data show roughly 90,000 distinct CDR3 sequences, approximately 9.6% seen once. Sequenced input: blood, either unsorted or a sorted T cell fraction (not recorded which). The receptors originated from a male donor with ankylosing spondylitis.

The CDR3 DNA follows: TGTGCCAGCAGCTTGGTTAGCGGGAGAACCAAAAACATTCAGTACTTC. Translated, it gives CASSLVSGRTKNIQYF. V is TRBV5-6 and J is TRBJ2-4, with 9 bases matching TRBD2. CDR1 is SGHDT and CDR2 is YYEEEE in the germline V gene. The CDR3 is made up of 16 amino acids. The V gene end was trimmed by 0 bases and the J gene end by 2 bases; junction bases not matched to a gene: 3.

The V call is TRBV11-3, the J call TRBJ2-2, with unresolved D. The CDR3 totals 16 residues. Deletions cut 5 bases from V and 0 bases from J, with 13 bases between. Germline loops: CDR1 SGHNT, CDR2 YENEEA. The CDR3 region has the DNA TGTGCCAGCAGCGCCCAGACGTGGGCGAACACCGGGGAGCTGTTTTTT. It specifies CASSAQTWANTGELFF.

CDR3 region: CASSLRGSGANVLTF. The CDR3 DNA is TGTGCCAGCAGCCTCCGGGGCTCTGGGGCCAACGTCCTGACTTTC. The chain is built from TRBV6-1 and TRBJ2-6, with D maybe TRBD2 (5 bases). Trimming pared 6 bases from V and 0 bases from J, leaving 9 bases between. This CDR3 has 15 residues. The germline CDR1 and CDR2 sequences are MNHNS and SASEGT.

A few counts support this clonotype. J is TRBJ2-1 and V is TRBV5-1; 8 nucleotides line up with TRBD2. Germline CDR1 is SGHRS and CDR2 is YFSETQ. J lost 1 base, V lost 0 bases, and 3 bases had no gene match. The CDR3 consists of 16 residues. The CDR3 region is CASSLAGGGSYNEQFF. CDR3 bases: TGCGCCAGCAGCTTGGCGGGAGGGGGGTCCTACAATGAGCAGTTCTTC. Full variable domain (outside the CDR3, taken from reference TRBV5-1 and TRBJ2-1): KAGVTQTPRYLIKTRGQQVTLSCSPISGHRSVSWYQQTPGQGLQFLFEYFSETQRNKGNFPGRFSGRQFSNSRSEMNVSTLELGDSALYLCASSLAGGGSYNEQFFGPGTRLTVL.

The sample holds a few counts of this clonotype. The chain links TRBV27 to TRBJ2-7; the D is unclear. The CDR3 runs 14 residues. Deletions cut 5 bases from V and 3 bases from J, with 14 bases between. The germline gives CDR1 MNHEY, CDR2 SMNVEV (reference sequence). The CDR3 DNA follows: TGTGCCAGCAGTGAGGTCGAAGGGTACTACGAGCAGTACTTC. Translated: CASSEVEGYYEQYF.

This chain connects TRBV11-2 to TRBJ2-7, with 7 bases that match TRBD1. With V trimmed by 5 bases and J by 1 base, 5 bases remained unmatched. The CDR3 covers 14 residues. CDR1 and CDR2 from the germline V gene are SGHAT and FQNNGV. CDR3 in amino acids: CASSGRDSSYEQYF. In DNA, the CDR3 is TGTGCCAGCAGCGGCCGGGACAGTTCCTACGAGCAGTACTTC.

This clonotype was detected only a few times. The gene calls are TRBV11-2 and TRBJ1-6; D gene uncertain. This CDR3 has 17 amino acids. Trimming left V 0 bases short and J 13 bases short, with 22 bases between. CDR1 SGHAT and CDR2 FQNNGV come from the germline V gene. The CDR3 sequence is CASSLDFAPTALFPLHF. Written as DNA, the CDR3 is TGTGCCAGCAGCTTAGATTTCGCCCCAACGGCCCTTTTCCCCCTCCACTTT.

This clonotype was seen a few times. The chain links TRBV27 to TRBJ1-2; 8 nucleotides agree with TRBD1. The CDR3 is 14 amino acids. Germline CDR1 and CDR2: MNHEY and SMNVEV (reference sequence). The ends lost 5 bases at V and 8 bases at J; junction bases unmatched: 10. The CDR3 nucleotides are TGTGCCAGCAGTGACGGGACAGGCCTTCTCGGCTACACCTTC. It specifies CASSDGTGLLGYTF.

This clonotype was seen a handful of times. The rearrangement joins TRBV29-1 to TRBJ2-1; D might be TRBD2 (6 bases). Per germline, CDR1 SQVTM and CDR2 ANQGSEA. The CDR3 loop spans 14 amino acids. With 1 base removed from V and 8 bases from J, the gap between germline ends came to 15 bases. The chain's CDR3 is CSVEGGTFLDEQFF. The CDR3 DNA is TGCAGCGTTGAAGGGGGGACTTTTCTCGATGAGCAGTTCTTC.

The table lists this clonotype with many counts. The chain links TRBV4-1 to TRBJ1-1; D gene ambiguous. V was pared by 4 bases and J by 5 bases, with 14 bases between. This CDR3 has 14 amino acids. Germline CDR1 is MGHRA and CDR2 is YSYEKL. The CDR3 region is CASSRLEGKTEAFF. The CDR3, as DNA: TGCGCCAGCAGCCGCCTGGAGGGTAAGACTGAAGCTTTCTTT.

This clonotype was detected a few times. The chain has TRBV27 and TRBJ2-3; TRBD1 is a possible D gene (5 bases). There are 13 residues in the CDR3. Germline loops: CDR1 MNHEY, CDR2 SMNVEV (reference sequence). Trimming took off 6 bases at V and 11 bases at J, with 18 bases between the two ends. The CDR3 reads CASRDLIGRGQYF. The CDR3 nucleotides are TGTGCCAGCAGAGATCTTATCGGTAGGGGGCAGTATTTT.

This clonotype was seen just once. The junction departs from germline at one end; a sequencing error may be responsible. The CDR3: CSSSQLTSGSSEQFF. CDR3 nucleotides: TGTTCCAGCAGCCAACTGACTAGCGGGAGTAGTGAGCAGTTCTTC. The chain recombines TRBV3-1 with TRBJ2-1; 12 nucleotides align to TRBD2. CDR3 length: 15 amino acids. Germline values: CDR1 LGHDT, CDR2 YNNKEL (reference sequence).

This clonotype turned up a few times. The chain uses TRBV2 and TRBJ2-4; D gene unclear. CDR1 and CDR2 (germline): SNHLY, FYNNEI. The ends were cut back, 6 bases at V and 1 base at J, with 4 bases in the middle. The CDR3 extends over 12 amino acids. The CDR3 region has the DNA TGTGCCAGCAGCCCGGCCAAAAACATTCAGTACTTC. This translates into CASSPAKNIQYF.

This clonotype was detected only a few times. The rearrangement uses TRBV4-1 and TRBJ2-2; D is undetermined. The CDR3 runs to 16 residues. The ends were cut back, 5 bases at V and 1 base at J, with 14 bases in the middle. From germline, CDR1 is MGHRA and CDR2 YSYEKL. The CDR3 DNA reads TGCGCCAGCAGCTTATTTACAGATTTGAACACCGGGGAGCTGTTTTTT. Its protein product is CASSLFTDLNTGELFF.

CDR3 sequence reads: CASTTSRDFYNYGYTF. For the CDR3, the DNA is TGTGCCAGCACGACCTCCCGGGACTTTTATAACTATGGCTACACCTTC. The V call is TRBV2, the J call TRBJ1-2; possible D gene TRBD1, 5 bases. This CDR3 contains 16 residues. Germline-derived CDR1 and CDR2 are SNHLY and FYNNEI. V was trimmed by 7 bases and J by 1 base, leaving 19 bases between them. Full variable domain (missing parts from reference TRBV2 and TRBJ1-2): EPEVTQTPSHQVTQMGQEVILRCVPISNHLYFYWYRQILGQKVEFLVSFYNNEISEKSEIFDDQFSVERPDGSNFTLKIRSTKLEDSAMYFCASTTSRDFYNYGYTFGSGTRLTVV.

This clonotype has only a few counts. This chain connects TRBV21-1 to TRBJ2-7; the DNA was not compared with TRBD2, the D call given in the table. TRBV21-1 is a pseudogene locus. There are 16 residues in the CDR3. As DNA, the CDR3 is TGTGCCAGCAGCAAAAGCTCTAGCGGGAGTACCAACGAGCAGTACGTC. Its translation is CASSKSSSGSTNEQYV.

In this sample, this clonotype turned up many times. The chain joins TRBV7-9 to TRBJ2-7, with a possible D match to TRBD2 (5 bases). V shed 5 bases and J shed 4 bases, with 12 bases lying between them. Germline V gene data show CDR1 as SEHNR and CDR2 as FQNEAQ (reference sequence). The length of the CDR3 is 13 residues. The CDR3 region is CASSPSPGYEQYF. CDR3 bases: TGTGCCAGCAGCCCGTCCCCGGGATACGAGCAGTACTTC.

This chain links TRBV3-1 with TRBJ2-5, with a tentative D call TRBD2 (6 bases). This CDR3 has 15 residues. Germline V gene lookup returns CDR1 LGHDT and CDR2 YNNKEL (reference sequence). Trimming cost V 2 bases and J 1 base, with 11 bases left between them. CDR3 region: CASSQPETSQETQYF. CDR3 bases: TGTGCCAGCAGCCAACCTGAGACTAGCCAAGAGACCCAGTACTTC.

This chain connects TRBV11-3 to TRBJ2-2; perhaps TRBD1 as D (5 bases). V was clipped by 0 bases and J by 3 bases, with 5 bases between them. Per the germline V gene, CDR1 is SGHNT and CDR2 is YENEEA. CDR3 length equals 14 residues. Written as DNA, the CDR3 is TGTGCCAGCAGCTTAGACAGGGACACCGGGGAGCTGTTTTTT. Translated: CASSLDRDTGELFF.

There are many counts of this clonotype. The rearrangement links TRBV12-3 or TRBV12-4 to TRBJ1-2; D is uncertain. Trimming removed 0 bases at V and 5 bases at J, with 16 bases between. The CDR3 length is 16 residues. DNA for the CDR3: TGTGCCAGCAGTTTAGCCACCGCAGGTTTAGGGTATGGCTACACCTTC. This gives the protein CASSLATAGLGYGYTF.

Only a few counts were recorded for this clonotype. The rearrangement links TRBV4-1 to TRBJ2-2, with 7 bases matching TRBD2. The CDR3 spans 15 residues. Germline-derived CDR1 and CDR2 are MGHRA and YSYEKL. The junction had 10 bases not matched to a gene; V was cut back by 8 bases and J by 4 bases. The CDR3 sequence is CASRVQWGGTGELFF. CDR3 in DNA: TGCGCCAGCCGTGTTCAGTGGGGGGGCACCGGGGAGCTGTTTTTT.

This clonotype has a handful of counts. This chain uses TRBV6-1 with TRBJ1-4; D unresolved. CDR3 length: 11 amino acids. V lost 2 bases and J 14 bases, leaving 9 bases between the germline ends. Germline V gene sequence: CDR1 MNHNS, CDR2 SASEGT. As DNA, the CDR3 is TGTGCCAGCAGTGAAAATTCAGTTCTGTTTTTT. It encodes CASSENSVLFF.

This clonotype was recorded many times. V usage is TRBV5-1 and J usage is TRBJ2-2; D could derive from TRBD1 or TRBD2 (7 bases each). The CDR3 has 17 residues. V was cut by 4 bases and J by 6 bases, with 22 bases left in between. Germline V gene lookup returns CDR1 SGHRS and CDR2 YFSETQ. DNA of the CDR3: TGCGCCAGCAGCCCGAGGGGGCTGGGAGGGCGCCCCGGGGAGCTGTTTTTT. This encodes CASSPRGLGGRPGELFF. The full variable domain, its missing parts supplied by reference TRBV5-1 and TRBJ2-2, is KAGVTQTPRYLIKTRGQQVTLSCSPISGHRSVSWYQQTPGQGLQFLFEYFSETQRNKGNFPGRFSGRQFSNSRSEMNVSTLELGDSALYLCASSPRGLGGRPGELFFGEGSRLTVL.

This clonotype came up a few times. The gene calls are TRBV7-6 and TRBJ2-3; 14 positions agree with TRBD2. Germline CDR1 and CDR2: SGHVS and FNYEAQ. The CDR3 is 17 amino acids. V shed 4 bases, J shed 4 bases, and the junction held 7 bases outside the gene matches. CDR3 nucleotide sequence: TGTGCCAGCAGCTCGGGACTAGCGGGAGAGTTAGCAGATACGCAGTATTTT. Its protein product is CASSSGLAGELADTQYF.

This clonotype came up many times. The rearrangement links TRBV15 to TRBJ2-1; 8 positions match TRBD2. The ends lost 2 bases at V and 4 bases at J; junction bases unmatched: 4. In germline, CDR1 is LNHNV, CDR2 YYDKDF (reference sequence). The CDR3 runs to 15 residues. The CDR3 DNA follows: TGTGCCACCAGCAGAAATAGCGGGGATTACAATGAGCAGTTCTTC. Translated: CATSRNSGDYNEQFF.

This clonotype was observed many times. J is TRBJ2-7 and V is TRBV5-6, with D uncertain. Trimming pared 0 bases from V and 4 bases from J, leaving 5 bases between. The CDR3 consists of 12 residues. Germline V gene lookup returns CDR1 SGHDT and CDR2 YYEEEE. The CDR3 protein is CASSLAAYEQYF. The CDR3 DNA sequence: TGTGCCAGCAGCTTGGCGGCTTACGAGCAGTACTTC.